The 21 T cell receptor beta chains presented below share a single source sample, sequenced in a study of T cells in Graves' hyperthyroidism and ophthalmopathy (dated by TCRdb to the late 2010s). The protocol used for the library was multiplex PCR. Sequencing used an Illumina HiSeq 2000. Amplification of TCR beta CDR3 regions was carried out from RNA transcripts. The TCR CDR3 was subjected to a first round of RT-PCR using the HTBI primer set and the Qiagen OneStep RT-PCR kit. The public reads were run again by TCRdb, first through fastp at Q25 and then through MiXCR, and only productive beta chains were kept. Duplicate CDR3 protein sequences are folded into a single record with the most common DNA and genes. The sample table records about 360,000 distinct CDR3 sequences; about 14% of these occur just once. The ten largest clones capture around 21% of the sample. Sequencing input: blood. These receptors all come from a man aged 25 to 45 with Graves' hyperthyroidism that later progressed to Graves' ophthalmopathy.

V gene TRBV18 combines with J gene TRBJ1-1; 8 bases map to TRBD1. This CDR3 comprises 16 residues. V was pared by 4 bases and J by 1 base, with 8 bases of the junction left unmatched. Germline values: CDR1 KGHSH, CDR2 LQKENI. The CDR3 sequence: CASSLQDRAWNTEAFF. CDR3 nucleotide sequence: TGTGCCAGCTCACTCCAGGACAGGGCATGGAACACTGAAGCTTTCTTT.

About this clonotype: This clone may be a read error of a much larger clone one base away. The chain is built from TRBV20-1 and TRBJ2-5, with D perhaps given as TRBD1 or TRBD2 (5 bases each). Germline-derived CDR1 and CDR2 are DFQATT and SNEGSKA (reference sequence). The CDR3 has 16 amino acids. CDR3 in amino acids: CSARDLEDSAWGTLYF. In DNA form, the CDR3 reads TGCAGTGCTAGAGATCTCGAGGACTCTGCCTGGGGGACCCTGTACTTC.

This clonotype was picked up many times. The J gene is TRBJ1-5, the V gene TRBV28; D not certain. The V and J ends lost 2 bases and 0 bases respectively, with 11 bases between them. Germline V gene data show CDR1 as MDHEN and CDR2 as SYDVKM. CDR3 length equals 16 residues. The CDR3 reads CASSLKGIHSNQPQHF. CDR3 DNA: TGTGCCAGCAGTTTAAAGGGAATCCATAGCAATCAGCCCCAGCATTTT. The variable domain in full, completed from reference TRBV28 and TRBJ1-5, reads DVKVTQSSRYLVKRTGEKVFLECVQDMDHENMFWYRQDPGLGLRLIYFSYDVKMKEKGDIPEGYSVSREKKERFSLILESASTNQTSMYLCASSLKGIHSNQPQHFGDGTRLSIL.

Many counts were recorded for this clonotype. CDR3 in DNA: TGTGCCAGCAGCTTCGGTAGCGGGGACGGGGAGACCCAGTACTTC. Translating it yields CASSFGSGDGETQYF. The J gene is TRBJ2-5, the V gene TRBV11-3; 8 nucleotides align to TRBD2. This CDR3 spans 15 amino acids. V trimming: 3 bases; J trimming: 5 bases; junction bases outside the gene matches: 8. Germline values: CDR1 SGHNT, CDR2 YENEEA.

This clonotype turned up a few times. The chain joins TRBV5-1 to TRBJ2-6; tentatively, D is TRBD2 (6 bases). The CDR3 is made up of 17 amino acids. The V end lost 3 bases, the J end lost 2 bases, and 15 bases lay between the germline ends. CDR1 and CDR2 (germline): SGHRS, YFSETQ. CDR3 protein: CASSSPGGVAGANVLTF. The CDR3 DNA reads TGCGCCAGCAGCTCCCCCGGCGGGGTAGCTGGGGCCAACGTCCTGACTTTC.

This clonotype was detected only a few times. In DNA form, the CDR3 reads TGCAGCGTTGAAGATGGGGCAGGATGGGAGACCCAGTACTTC. Its protein is CSVEDGAGWETQYF. The V and J genes are TRBV29-1 and TRBJ2-5; a possible D gene is TRBD1 (5 bases). The CDR3 is 14 residues long. Germline V lookup: CDR1 SQVTM, CDR2 ANQGSEA. Trimming removed 0 bases at V and 5 bases at J, with 13 bases between.

The V call is TRBV29-1, the J call TRBJ1-3; the D is unclear. V was cut by 0 bases and J by 0 bases, with 9 bases left in between. In germline, CDR1 is SQVTM, CDR2 ANQGSEA. CDR3 length: 15 amino acids. CDR3 residues: CSVEDRLSSGNTIYF. In DNA form, the CDR3 reads TGCAGCGTTGAAGATAGGTTGAGCTCTGGAAACACCATATATTTT.

J is TRBJ1-6 and V is TRBV6-1; D remains ambiguous. Germline V CDR1 and CDR2: MNHNS, SASEGT. This CDR3 contains 14 residues. With 4 bases removed from V and 10 bases from J, the gap between germline ends came to 14 bases. CDR3 loop: CASSGARKESPLHF. CDR3 DNA sequence: TGTGCCAGCAGTGGAGCGCGTAAGGAGTCACCCCTCCACTTT.

This clonotype came up a few times. This chain links TRBV29-1 with TRBJ2-7; no definite D call. This CDR3 has 10 amino acids. Germline CDR1 is SQVTM and CDR2 is ANQGSEA. The V and J ends lost 4 bases and 5 bases respectively, with 6 bases between them. The CDR3 spells CSVVSHEQYF. Written as DNA, the CDR3 is TGCAGCGTTGTCAGTCACGAGCAGTACTTC.

This clonotype appeared many times. The V gene is TRBV6-1, the J gene TRBJ1-5; perhaps TRBD1 as D (5 bases). Trimming removed 5 bases from V and 0 bases from J, with 17 bases in between. The germline V gene encodes CDR1 MNHNS and CDR2 SASEGT. The CDR3 is made up of 17 amino acids. CDR3 nucleotides: TGTGCCAGCAGTTCCACCCTCAATACAGGTAGCAATCAGCCCCAGCATTTT. It codes for CASSSTLNTGSNQPQHF.

This clonotype was counted ten times or more. This chain uses TRBV11-2 with TRBJ2-3; D gene uncertain. The CDR3 runs 15 residues. The germline gives CDR1 SGHAT, CDR2 FQNNGV. Trimming stripped 0 bases from V and 2 bases from J, with 9 bases between. The CDR3 loop is CASSLDPLYTDTQYF. DNA of the CDR3: TGTGCCAGCAGCTTAGATCCCCTTTACACAGATACGCAGTATTTT.

The V call is TRBV18, the J call TRBJ2-6; the D gene is possibly TRBD2 (6 bases). This CDR3 spans 17 amino acids. CDR1 is KGHSH, CDR2 LQKENI, per germline. V was cut by 2 bases and J by 0 bases, with 11 bases left in between. CDR3 sequence: CASSPAGRTSGANVLTF. CDR3 DNA sequence: TGTGCCAGCTCACCAGCGGGACGGACCTCTGGGGCCAACGTCCTGACTTTC.

This clonotype has ten or more counts. The V gene is TRBV6-1, the J gene TRBJ1-3; D might be TRBD1 (5 bases). The CDR3 runs to 15 residues. V lost 2 bases to trimming and J lost 3 bases, with 11 bases between them. Per the germline V gene, CDR1 is MNHNS and CDR2 is SASEGT. CDR3 region: CASSETGVFGNTIYF. The CDR3 DNA sequence: TGTGCCAGCAGTGAAACAGGTGTCTTTGGAAACACCATATATTTT.

This clonotype was counted at least ten times. The gene calls are TRBV6-1 and TRBJ1-1; D is possibly TRBD1 (5 bases). V was clipped by 3 bases and J by 4 bases, with 12 bases between them. The CDR3 length is 14 residues. From germline, CDR1 is MNHNS and CDR2 SASEGT. The CDR3 loop reads CASSERRVTTEAFF. The CDR3, as DNA: TGTGCCAGCAGTGAGCGCAGGGTGACCACTGAAGCTTTCTTT.

V usage is TRBV11-3 and J usage is TRBJ2-3; TRBD2 matches at 9 bases. Losses at the gene ends were 1 base for V and 6 bases for J; bases not matched to a gene: 5. The length of the CDR3 is 15 residues. CDR1 and CDR2 (germline): SGHNT, YENEEA. The CDR3 region has the DNA TGTGCCAGCAGCTTAGTGCGGGGGGGCCACGATACGCAGTATTTT. As protein: CASSLVRGGHDTQYF.

V usage is TRBV7-9 and J usage is TRBJ2-7; 8 bases are a match to TRBD1. The CDR3 has 15 residues. Germline V CDR1 and CDR2: SEHNR, FQNEAQ (reference sequence). Losses at the gene ends were 7 bases for V and 2 bases for J; bases not matched to a gene: 10. DNA for the CDR3: TGTGCCAGCACTCTAGACAGGGGCCTACCCTACGAGCAGTACTTC. This encodes CASTLDRGLPYEQYF.

The chain joins TRBV2 to TRBJ2-7; D is ambiguous. CDR3 length: 12 amino acids. Trimming removed 6 bases at V and 1 base at J, with 7 bases between. The germline V gene encodes CDR1 SNHLY and CDR2 FYNNEI. The CDR3 loop is CASRDDSYEQYF. The CDR3 nucleotides read TGTGCCAGCAGGGACGATTCCTACGAGCAGTACTTC.

The chain links TRBV19 to TRBJ1-6, with TRBD1 matching 8 bases. Germline CDR1 is LNHDA and CDR2 is SQIVND (reference sequence). Trimming took 3 bases from V and 1 from J; bases not matched to a gene: 5. The CDR3 contains 17 residues. In DNA, the CDR3 is TGTGCCAGTAGTATCGCAGGGGGCTGGTCCTATAATTCACCCCTCCACTTT. This gives the protein CASSIAGGWSYNSPLHF. The full variable domain, completed using reference TRBV19 and TRBJ1-6, is DGGITQSPKYLFRKEGQNVTLSCEQNLNHDAMYWYRQDPGQGLRLIYYSQIVNDFQKGDIAEGYSVSREKKESFPLTVTSAQKNPTAFYLCASSIAGGWSYNSPLHFGNGTRLTVT.

Ten or more counts support this clonotype. V usage is TRBV7-2 and J usage is TRBJ2-5; 8 bases match TRBD1. Trimming removed 1 base from V and 3 bases from J; junction bases left unmatched: 4. There are 15 residues in the CDR3. Germline CDR1 is SGHTA and CDR2 is FQGNSA. CDR3 amino acids: CASSLEPTGEETQYF. Written as DNA, the CDR3 is TGTGCCAGCAGCTTAGAGCCGACAGGGGAAGAGACCCAGTACTTC.

V usage is TRBV29-1 and J usage is TRBJ1-2; D is unresolved. Trimming took 0 bases from V and 8 from J, leaving 10 bases between them. This CDR3 contains 12 residues. Per the germline V gene, CDR1 is SQVTM and CDR2 is ANQGSEA. CDR3 amino acids: CSVEDLGHGYTF. In DNA form, the CDR3 reads TGCAGCGTTGAAGATCTAGGGCACGGCTACACCTTC.

The table lists this clonotype with many counts. The chain combines TRBV19 with TRBJ2-7; 9 bases line up with TRBD1. V shed 5 bases, J shed 2 bases, and the junction held 7 bases outside the gene matches. Germline CDR1 reads LNHDA; CDR2 reads SQIVND (reference sequence). The CDR3 has 15 amino acids. The CDR3 sequence: CASSSGQGPAYEQYF. The CDR3 nucleotides are TGTGCCAGTAGTTCCGGACAGGGGCCAGCCTACGAGCAGTACTTC.